Shown below are 28 T cell receptor beta chains from a single sample sequenced in a study of lymphopenia after photon versus proton radiotherapy. Only in-frame clones appear in the TCRdb table, and some are missing; sequencing was by immunoSEQ multiplex PCR. This table holds about 12,000 clones, around 89% found once. The specimen was peripheral blood, collected from a patient treated with proton-based radiotherapy. All receptors derive from a man in his fifties or sixties with pancreatic cancer.

The rearrangement uses TRBV2 and TRBJ2-3; 7 positions agree with TRBD1. CDR3 size: 15 residues. With 2 bases clipped from V and 3 bases from J, the junction kept 5 bases outside the gene matches. Per germline, CDR1 SNHLY and CDR2 FYNNEI. CDR3 sequence (DNA): TGTGCCAGCAGTGAATTTGGCAGGGGGACAGATACGCAGTATTTT. Its translation is CASSEFGRGTDTQYF.

This clone is a singleton in its sample. This sequence joins TRBV6-6 and TRBJ2-6, with TRBD1 identical over 10 bases. CDR1 MNHNY and CDR2 SVGAGI come from the germline V gene (reference sequence). V gave up 0 bases and J gave up 7 bases; unmatched junction bases: 3. The CDR3 consists of 16 residues. CDR3 residues: CASSYSGDRGANVLTF. In nucleotides, the CDR3 is TGTGCCAGCAGTTACTCGGGGGACAGGGGTGCCAACGTCCTGACTTTC.

V usage is TRBV28 and J usage is TRBJ2-3, with TRBD2 as a possible D gene (5 bases). V lost 2 bases and J 3 bases, leaving 12 bases between the germline ends. This CDR3 is built from 15 residues. The germline V gene encodes CDR1 MDHEN and CDR2 SYDVKM. CDR3 DNA: TGTGCCAGCAGTTTAAGCGGACTGCAGACAGATACGCAGTATTTT. This gives the protein CASSLSGLQTDTQYF.

The chain combines TRBV18 with TRBJ1-1; 7 nucleotides align to TRBD1. The CDR3 extends over 13 amino acids. Germline V CDR1 and CDR2: KGHSH, LQKENI. J was trimmed by 9 bases and V by 3 bases; bases with no gene match: 7. CDR3 sequence (DNA): TGTGCCAGCTCACCGGCTGGGAGGGGGCAAGCTTTCTTT. Translation gives CASSPAGRGQAFF. Filled out from reference TRBV18 and TRBJ1-1, the complete variable domain reads NAGVMQNPRHLVRRRGQEARLRCSPMKGHSHVYWYRQLPEEGLKFMVYLQKENIIDESGMPKERFSAEFPKEGPSILRIQQVVRGDSAAYFCASSPAGRGQAFFGQGTRLTVV.

This clone was seen more than once but under ten times. The rearrangement uses TRBV30 and TRBJ1-2, with a weak D call TRBD1 (5 bases). The germline V gene has CDR1 GTSNPN and CDR2 SVGIG (reference sequence). Trimming took 0 bases from V and 7 from J, leaving 24 bases between them. The CDR3 loop spans 17 amino acids. The CDR3: CAWSVPLKTMGLGGYTF. As DNA, the CDR3 is TGTGCCTGGAGTGTACCCCTTAAAACTATGGGACTCGGTGGCTACACCTTC. The full variable domain, its missing parts supplied by reference TRBV30 and TRBJ1-2, is SQTIHQWPATLVQPVGSPLSLECTVEGTSNPNLYWYRQAAGRGLQLLFYSVGIGQISSEVPQNLSASRPQDRQFILSSKKLLLSDSGFYLCAWSVPLKTMGLGGYTFGSGTRLTVV.

The chain couples TRBV5-1 to TRBJ2-7; possible D gene TRBD1, 6 bases. V shed 4 bases and J shed 2 bases, with 10 bases lying between them. The CDR3 covers 13 residues. The V gene's germline CDR1 is SGHRS and CDR2 YFSETQ. CDR3 loop: CASSPTGPYEQYF. DNA of the CDR3: TGCGCCAGCAGCCCGACAGGACCCTACGAGCAGTACTTC. The whole variable domain, remainder taken from reference TRBV5-1 and TRBJ2-7, is KAGVTQTPRYLIKTRGQQVTLSCSPISGHRSVSWYQQTPGQGLQFLFEYFSETQRNKGNFPGRFSGRQFSNSRSEMNVSTLELGDSALYLCASSPTGPYEQYFGPGTRLTVT.

The chain couples TRBV19 to TRBJ2-4, with D possibly being TRBD1 (5 bases). In germline, CDR1 is LNHDA, CDR2 SQIVND (reference sequence). Trimming left V 5 bases short and J 7 bases short, with 15 bases between. The CDR3 contains 14 residues. The CDR3 reads CASSSGLVWNIQYF. The CDR3 nucleotides are TGTGCCAGTAGTTCAGGGCTAGTGTGGAACATTCAGTACTTC.

V is TRBV6-1 and J is TRBJ1-1; D gene uncertain. Germline values: CDR1 MNHNS, CDR2 SASEGT. V lost 5 bases, J lost 3 bases, and 13 bases lay in between. The CDR3 is 14 amino acids. CDR3: CASSSPGGYTEAFF. As DNA, the CDR3 is TGTGCCAGCAGTTCCCCGGGAGGCTACACTGAAGCTTTCTTT.

Turning to this clone: At one end the junction does not follow the germline gene, possibly because of a read error. The identical CDR3 is also encoded by other nucleotide sequences in the sample. The rearrangement links TRBV30 to TRBJ1-1, with no clear D. Germline-derived CDR1 and CDR2 are GTSNPN and SVGIG (reference sequence). This CDR3 spans 13 amino acids. The CDR3 sequence is CACLTRRNTEAFF. The CDR3 DNA sequence: TGTGCCTGCTTGACGAGGCGAAACACCGAAGCTTTCTTT.

This chain uses TRBV21-1 with TRBJ2-5. TRBV21-1 is classified as a pseudogene. The CDR3 extends over 14 amino acids. CDR3 sequence (DNA): TGTGCCAGCAGCAAAGCTCGGATCCAAGAGACCCAGTACTTC. It yields the protein CASSKARIQETQYF.

This rearrangement joins TRBV28 to TRBJ1-1; D gene uncertain. Germline CDR1 and CDR2: MDHEN and SYDVKM. The CDR3 is 14 amino acids. Trimming cost V 2 bases and J 5 bases, with 12 bases left between them. In DNA, the CDR3 is TGTGCCAGCAGTTTAGACGGGGTCCGAACTGAAGCTTTCTTT. Residues: CASSLDGVRTEAFF.

In nucleotides, the CDR3 is TGTGCCAGCAATTCCCCGGGACAGGGGAGAAGCTACGAGCAGTACTTC. Its protein is CASNSPGQGRSYEQYF. The chain has TRBV6-6 and TRBJ2-7, with 10 bases matching TRBD1. Trimming took 7 bases from V and 3 from J; bases not matched to a gene: 12. The CDR3 runs to 16 residues. Germline V CDR1 and CDR2: MNHNY, SVGAGI (reference sequence).

The chain uses TRBV27 and TRBJ1-2, with D possibly being TRBD1 (5 bases). CDR3 length: 14 residues. The V gene lost 6 bases and the J gene lost 6 bases, with 17 bases spanning the gap. CDR1 and CDR2 (germline): MNHEY, SMNVEV (reference sequence). The CDR3 nucleotides read TGTGCCAGCAGCCTCCGGGGAGGGACCCATGGCTACACCTTC. Translated, it gives CASSLRGGTHGYTF.

This clone was found a few times. The V call is TRBV4-3, the J call TRBJ2-1; 12 bases map to TRBD2. CDR3 length: 18 residues. Germline V gene lookup returns CDR1 LGHNA and CDR2 YSLEER. The junction had 9 bases not matched to a gene; V was cut back by 0 bases and J by 6 bases. CDR3 nucleotides: TGCGCCAGCAGCCAAGATGTCCTAGCGGGAGGGTTTTTCAATGAGCAGTTCTTC. As protein: CASSQDVLAGGFFNEQFF.

V usage is TRBV18 and J usage is TRBJ2-5; no firm D call. Trimming left V 3 bases short and J 1 base short, with 6 bases between. Germline lookup yields CDR1 KGHSH and CDR2 LQKENI. There are 13 residues in the CDR3. CDR3 in amino acids: CASSPGSQETQYF. In nucleotides, the CDR3 is TGTGCCAGCTCACCCGGCAGCCAAGAGACCCAGTACTTC.

The chain is built from TRBV7-3 and TRBJ2-1, with TRBD2 matching 7 bases. CDR1 and CDR2 from the germline V gene are SGHTA and FQGTGA. Trimming took 8 bases from V and 5 from J; bases not matched to a gene: 9. The CDR3 totals 14 residues. The CDR3 coding sequence is TGTGCCAGCGCTCCTGGCGGGAGCCACAATGAGCAGTTCTTC. It translates to CASAPGGSHNEQFF.

The chain uses TRBV4-1 and TRBJ2-1; 7 nucleotides line up with TRBD1. Germline-derived CDR1 and CDR2 are MGHRA and YSYEKL. Germline trimming cut 4 bases from V and 2 bases from J; bases unmatched to any gene: 5. The CDR3 consists of 15 residues. In DNA, the CDR3 is TGCGCCAGCAGCCTACAGGGGCCCACCTACAATGAGCAGTTCTTC. Encoded protein: CASSLQGPTYNEQFF.

This chain uses TRBV6-6 with TRBJ2-1, with 9 bases aligning to TRBD2. The CDR3 loop spans 14 amino acids. Germline trimming cut 7 bases from V and 6 bases from J; bases unmatched to any gene: 7. In germline, CDR1 is MNHNY, CDR2 SVGAGI (reference sequence). In DNA form, the CDR3 reads TGTGCCAGCACCGAACTAGCGGGCCTCAATGAGCAGTTCTTC. This translates into CASTELAGLNEQFF.

This chain connects TRBV7-9 to TRBJ2-1; TRBD2 agrees at 10 bases. Germline V gene data show CDR1 as SEHNR and CDR2 as FQNEAQ (reference sequence). Trimming removed 0 bases from V and 5 bases from J; junction bases left unmatched: 10. The CDR3 has 18 residues. The CDR3 reads CASSLAGLATRGDNEQFF. CDR3 in DNA: TGTGCCAGCAGCTTAGCGGGACTAGCGACGAGGGGGGACAATGAGCAGTTCTTC.

V usage is TRBV28 and J usage is TRBJ1-3, with 11 nucleotides matching TRBD1. Germline V gene data show CDR1 as MDHEN and CDR2 as SYDVKM. Trimming cost V 6 bases and J 3 bases; bases outside gene matches: 7. The CDR3 is 16 residues long. Written as DNA, the CDR3 is TGTGCCAGCAGCCAATTAGGGACAGGGGGTGGAAACACCATATATTTT. This encodes CASSQLGTGGGNTIYF.

V usage is TRBV19 and J usage is TRBJ1-6; 8 bases are a match to TRBD1. CDR3 length: 14 amino acids. The junction had 4 bases not matched to a gene; V was cut back by 5 bases and J by 7 bases. CDR1 LNHDA and CDR2 SQIVND come from the germline V gene (reference sequence). The DNA for the CDR3 is TGTGCCAGTAGTCCAGACAGGGGCAATTCACCCCTCCACTTT. Amino acid sequence: CASSPDRGNSPLHF.

This chain links TRBV5-1 with TRBJ2-5, with 12 bases aligning to TRBD1. J gave up 8 bases and V 0 bases, and 14 bases lay outside the gene matches. The CDR3 is 18 amino acids. Germline V gene lookup returns CDR1 SGHRS and CDR2 YFSETQ. CDR3 in DNA: TGCGCCAGCAGCTTGGCTCCGGGACAGGGGGCGGACATGGTTACCCAGTACTTC. The encoded protein is CASSLAPGQGADMVTQYF.

V is TRBV18 and J is TRBJ2-6; perhaps D is TRBD1 or TRBD2 (5 bases each). The CDR3 has 18 amino acids. The germline V and J ends were trimmed by 6 bases and 0 bases, with 18 bases remaining between them. Germline CDR1 reads KGHSH; CDR2 reads LQKENI. The CDR3 DNA is TGTGCCAGCTCGTATACCGGGACGGCGTCCTCTGGGGCCAACGTCCTGACTTTC. Its translation is CASSYTGTASSGANVLTF.

The gene calls are TRBV28 and TRBJ2-7, with D maybe TRBD1 (6 bases). CDR1 and CDR2 from the germline V gene are MDHEN and SYDVKM. The V end was cut by 6 bases, the J end by 6 bases, with 9 bases between. The CDR3 length is 11 residues. The CDR3 sequence: CASRGTFEQYF. DNA of the CDR3: TGTGCCAGCAGGGGGACATTCGAGCAGTACTTC.

The CDR3 nucleotides read TGTGCCAGTAGCAATCGACAGGGGGAATTAAACAATCAGCCCCAGCATTTT. Translating it yields CASSNRQGELNNQPQHF. V usage is TRBV19 and J usage is TRBJ1-5; 9 bases are a match to TRBD1. V trimming: 6 bases; J trimming: 3 bases; junction bases outside the gene matches: 12. Germline V gene lookup returns CDR1 LNHDA and CDR2 SQIVND (reference sequence). The CDR3 is 17 residues long.

The chain employs TRBV18 and TRBJ2-1, with a tentative D call TRBD2 (6 bases). The CDR3 spans 15 residues. Trimming took 2 bases from V and 3 from J, leaving 11 bases between them. The germline V gene encodes CDR1 KGHSH and CDR2 LQKENI. CDR3 in DNA: TGTGCCAGCTCACCAGAGGGACTGTACTACAATGAGCAGTTCTTC. Translated: CASSPEGLYYNEQFF.

The CDR3 loop is CASSKLPFPYNEQFF. CDR3 DNA sequence: TGTGCCAGCAGCAAACTCCCCTTCCCTTACAATGAGCAGTTCTTC. The chain uses TRBV21-1 and TRBJ2-1; the D call of TRBD2 is as the table states it, not checked on the DNA. TRBV21-1 has pseudogene status. This CDR3 comprises 15 residues.

The table lists this clone with a count of one. This chain uses TRBV18 with TRBJ1-5, with D possibly TRBD1 on 6 matching bases. With 5 bases removed from V and 3 bases from J, the gap between germline ends came to 8 bases. The CDR3 sequence is 13 residues long. Germline CDR1 KGHSH, CDR2 LQKENI. The CDR3 loop is CASSTGNNQPQHF. The CDR3 nucleotides read TGTGCCAGCTCAACAGGGAACAATCAGCCCCAGCATTTT.